Sequencing of this T cell receptor beta chain was carried out in a study of a mutant IDH1 vaccine in newly diagnosed glioma. Study as a whole: The patients received vaccinations eight times, in weeks 1, 3, 5, 7, 11, 15, 19 and 23. Patients were started on vaccination 4-6 weeks after radiotherapy alone, or with temozolomide cycles.

A remark on this clone: Antigen specificity is unknown.

Germline V gene lookup returns CDR1 GTSNPN and CDR2 SVGIG (reference sequence). This CDR3 comprises 12 residues. Germline trimming cut 2 bases from V and 7 bases from J; bases unmatched to any gene: 5. Only in-frame clones appear in the TCRdb table, and some are missing; sequencing was by immunoSEQ multiplex PCR. The sample consists of 60,000 to 85,000 clones, approximately 89% of them appearing once. Time point denoted: week 23, last vaccination. Doses of 300 ug of mutant IDH1 20-mer peptide were given with topical imiquimod. Study-wide results and caveats: Apparently, pseudoprogression bore no relation to changes among the top peripheral T cell clonotypes.

The sample was PBMCs, taken from a glioma patient whose treatment included an IDH1 peptide vaccine. This clonotype originated in a woman between 50 and 59 years old with glioma. This chain uses TRBV30 with TRBJ2-7; 7 nucleotides agree with TRBD2. The CDR3 DNA follows: TGTGCCTGGAGTCTTCTAGCGGTTGAGCAGTACTTC. Its translation is CAWSLLAVEQYF.